This T cell receptor beta chain was captured by sequencing in a study of T cell responses to AZD1222 COVID-19 vaccine. Study conclusions and caveats: Among those given AZD1222, only five or six were seropositive at baseline. No day 14 peak samples; only post-peak repertoires were characterized.

The repertoire was sequenced with immunoSEQ multiplex PCR; TCRdb's copy has only in-frame clones and lacks some. The repertoire consists of over 150,000 clones, with approximately 87% occurring once and the leading ten covering 4.3%. Germline values: CDR1 LNHDA, CDR2 SQIVND (reference sequence). Deletions cut 4 bases from V and 4 bases from J, with 16 bases between. The CDR3 extends over 15 amino acids. A note on this clone: What it recognizes is unknown.

This material consisted of peripheral blood, taken 28 days after the second AZD1222 dose. This clonotype was obtained from an adult who received the AZD1222 COVID-19 vaccine. The chain recombines TRBV19 with TRBJ1-1; tentative D call: TRBD1 (5 bases). Written as DNA, the CDR3 is TGTGCCAGTAGTACTCAGGGTAGTTGGAGCACTGAAGCTTTCTTT. Translated: CASSTQGSWSTEAFF.